This is a list of T cell receptor beta chains from one sample in a study of blood T cells in healthy people across ages. Using its own MiXCR run on the 5' RACE reads, TCRdb lists one record per CDR3 protein. The sample lists 800,000 to 950,000 distinct CDR3 sequences; almost 30% were seen once. The sample also formed part of further work on T cells of mothers and their children.

Sequencing input: blood. These receptors all come from a woman in her 40s in good health. CDR3s include the opening cysteine and the closing phenylalanine or tryptophan. Fields, in order: V gene, D gene, clone size, J gene, CDR3 protein, CDR3 DNA. D genes are given only for firm matches. Not all rows give a size; the values are once, few, many and, for expanded clones, a class.

>TRBV7-3|-|many|TRBJ2-5
CASRETGGGETQYF
TGTGCCAGCAGGGAGACTGGCGGCGGGGAGACCCAGTACTTC
>TRBV5-1|TRBD1|many|TRBJ2-7
CASSSGTVVSSSYEQYF
TGCGCCAGCAGCTCCGGGACAGTGGTTTCCAGCTCCTACGAGCAGTACTTC
>TRBV7-3|TRBD1|-|TRBJ2-7
CASSPDRGWAYEQYF
TGTGCCAGCAGCCCAGACAGGGGATGGGCCTACGAGCAGTACTTC
>TRBV10-3|TRBD1|many|TRBJ1-2
CAISEPDRVGGYTF
TGTGCCATCAGTGAGCCCGACAGGGTGGGTGGCTACACCTTC
>TRBV28|-|-|TRBJ2-5
CASRGPPSKETQYF
TGTGCCAGCCGGGGGCCACCGAGTAAAGAGACCCAGTACTTC
>TRBV29-1|-|-|TRBJ2-7
CSVDSTGSGSYEQYF
TGCAGCGTTGATTCAACGGGGTCGGGCTCCTACGAGCAGTACTTC
>TRBV20-1|TRBD1|many|TRBJ1-5
CSASTGQAINQPQHF
TGCAGTGCCTCAACCGGACAGGCGATTAATCAGCCCCAGCATTTT
>TRBV28|TRBD1|-|TRBJ1-5
CASTPGGPQHF
TGTGCCAGCACCCCAGGGGGGCCCCAGCATTTT
>TRBV28|-|-|TRBJ1-2
CASSRDLSYTF
TGTGCCAGCAGTCGGGACCTGAGCTACACCTTC
>TRBV7-6|-|-|TRBJ2-7
CASSLGDIQEGYEQYF
TGTGCCAGCAGCTTAGGAGACATCCAGGAGGGCTACGAGCAGTACTTC
>TRBV4-3|-|-|TRBJ2-2
CASSQEQGPGELFF
TGCGCCAGCAGCCAAGAACAGGGCCCCGGGGAGCTGTTTTTT
>TRBV25-1|-|-|TRBJ2-3
CASSGPPADTQYF
TGTGCCAGCAGTGGCCCACCGGCAGATACGCAGTATTTT
>TRBV15|-|-|TRBJ2-4
CATSKRQGQNIQYF
TGTGCCACCAGCAAGAGGCAGGGGCAAAACATTCAGTACTTC
>TRBV5-1|-|few|TRBJ2-2
CASSSYWPLDTGELFF
TGCGCCAGCAGCTCATATTGGCCGCTGGACACCGGGGAGCTGTTTTTT
>TRBV6-1|TRBD2|many|TRBJ2-1
CASSTERGAYNEQFF
TGTGCCAGCAGTACCGAGCGGGGGGCCTACAATGAGCAGTTCTTC
>TRBV7-9|TRBD1|-|TRBJ1-1
CASSFRGRVNAEAFF
TGTGCCAGCAGCTTCAGGGGGCGCGTTAATGCCGAAGCTTTCTTT
>TRBV11-2|TRBD1|few|TRBJ2-7
CATAGTGQREQYF
TGTGCCACCGCCGGGACAGGGCAAAGAGAGCAGTACTTC
>TRBV2|-|few|TRBJ2-1
CASSGVDGNEQFF
TGTGCCAGCAGTGGGGTGGACGGCAATGAGCAGTTCTTC
>TRBV7-3|TRBD2|-|TRBJ2-5
CASSYSGGSQETQYF
TGTGCCAGCAGCTATAGCGGGGGATCTCAAGAGACCCAGTACTTC
>TRBV18|-|-|TRBJ1-2
CASSPNPGTDGYTF
TGTGCCAGCTCACCAAATCCCGGGACGGATGGCTACACCTTC
>TRBV28|-|-|TRBJ1-5
CASGGTKAPQHF
TGTGCCAGCGGGGGCACTAAGGCGCCCCAGCATTTT
>TRBV9|TRBD2|few|TRBJ2-7
CASSVAPGTSGDEQYF
TGTGCCAGCAGCGTAGCACCCGGGACTAGCGGGGACGAGCAGTACTTC
>TRBV18|-|-|TRBJ2-3
CASSPGPATDTQYF
TGTGCCAGCTCACCGGGGCCGGCCACAGATACGCAGTATTTT